The next 5 T cell receptor beta chains were all read from a single sample in a study of CD8+CD57+ T cells in acquired aplastic anemia. TCR beta VDJ and CDR3 profiles were obtained from a genomic DNA template. From the reads, TCRdb called clonotypes with MiXCR, one entry per CDR3 protein. The data hold hundreds of thousands of distinct CDR3 sequences, with roughly 64% observed a single time. Material: sorted CD4+, CD8+, or CD8+CD57+ T cells (not recorded which) from PBMCs. Source of these receptors: a human donor in good health, serving as a control.

This clonotype was seen a few times. The chain couples TRBV7-9 to TRBJ2-7, with a tentative D call TRBD1 (6 bases). Deletions cut 4 bases from V and 0 bases from J, with 13 bases between. Germline V gene lookup returns CDR1 SEHNR and CDR2 FQNEAQ (reference sequence). This CDR3 contains 15 residues. CDR3 amino acids: CASSSGQTSSYEQYF. CDR3 nucleotide sequence: TGTGCCAGCAGCTCAGGACAGACGAGCTCCTACGAGCAGTACTTC.

About this clonotype itself: Given the absence of the conserved phenylalanine or tryptophan at the CDR3 end, a read error is likely. The DNA is left out, because the CDR3 cannot be placed on it with certainty; the CDR3 is given as TCRdb lists it. The rearrangement uses TRBV9 and TRBJ2-7. The CDR3 length equals 12 residues, ends included. Germline V gene data show CDR1 as SGDLS and CDR2 as YYNGEE. CDR3 sequence: CASSVEDDVKHL.

In its sample, this clonotype was seen once. The DNA is left out, because the CDR3 cannot be placed on it with certainty; the CDR3 is given as TCRdb lists it. V and J are TRBV7-8 and TRBJ2-5. CDR1 is SGHVS, CDR2 FQNEAQ, per germline. Ends included, the CDR3 has 14 residues. The CDR3 sequence is CASSADPYGQYFGF.

This clonotype is a singleton in its sample. J is TRBJ2-3 and V is TRBV7-2; 7 nucleotides align to TRBD1. CDR3 length: 13 residues. Germline-derived CDR1 and CDR2 are SGHTA and FQGNSA. V dropped 4 bases and J dropped 6; count of bases not matched to a gene: 4. CDR3 sequence (DNA): TGTGCCAGCAGCTGGGACAGCCCGGATACGCAGTATTTT. It yields the protein CASSWDSPDTQYF.

At least ten counts were recorded for this clonotype. The CDR3 DNA reads TGCAGTGCTAGGGAAGGCGGGGGTGAAGCTTTCTTT. Its translation: CSAREGGGEAFF. The rearrangement links TRBV20-1 to TRBJ1-1; D possibly corresponds to TRBD1 (5 bases). V lost 3 bases and J 7 bases, leaving 12 bases between the germline ends. Germline V gene sequence: CDR1 DFQATT, CDR2 SNEGSKA (reference sequence). CDR3 length: 12 amino acids.